This entry concerns a single TCR beta chain. Other DNA sequences of this sample code for an identical CDR3. This entry belongs to a study of blood T cell repertoires in COVID-19. The overall study: The study drew acute and convalescent COVID-19 samples from the United States, Italy and Spain. PBMCs, B-cell-depleted T cells, or T cells provided the cDNA or gDNA that made up the material.

The CDR3 covers 15 residues. In germline, CDR1 is LNHNV, CDR2 YYDKDF (reference sequence). The V segment lost 2 bases and the J segment 4 bases; nucleotides outside the gene matches: 2. Data came from immunoSEQ multiplex PCR; TCRdb stores just in-frame clones and leaves some out. The profile shows 130,000 to 150,000 clones, roughly 84% of them singletons. Specimen: peripheral blood. This TCR was sampled from a human donor in a cohort sampled during active COVID-19. This chain links TRBV15 with TRBJ1-4; 9 bases fit TRBD1. CDR3 sequence reads: CATSRPGQGNEKLFF. The CDR3, as DNA: TGTGCCACCAGCAGACCGGGACAGGGTAATGAAAAACTGTTTTTT. The variable domain in full, completed from reference TRBV15 and TRBJ1-4, reads DAMVIQNPRYQVTQFGKPVTLSCSQTLNHNVMYWYQQKSSQAPKLLFHYYDKDFNNEADTPDNFQSRRPNTSFCFLDIRSPGLGDTAMYLCATSRPGQGNEKLFFGSGTQLSVL.